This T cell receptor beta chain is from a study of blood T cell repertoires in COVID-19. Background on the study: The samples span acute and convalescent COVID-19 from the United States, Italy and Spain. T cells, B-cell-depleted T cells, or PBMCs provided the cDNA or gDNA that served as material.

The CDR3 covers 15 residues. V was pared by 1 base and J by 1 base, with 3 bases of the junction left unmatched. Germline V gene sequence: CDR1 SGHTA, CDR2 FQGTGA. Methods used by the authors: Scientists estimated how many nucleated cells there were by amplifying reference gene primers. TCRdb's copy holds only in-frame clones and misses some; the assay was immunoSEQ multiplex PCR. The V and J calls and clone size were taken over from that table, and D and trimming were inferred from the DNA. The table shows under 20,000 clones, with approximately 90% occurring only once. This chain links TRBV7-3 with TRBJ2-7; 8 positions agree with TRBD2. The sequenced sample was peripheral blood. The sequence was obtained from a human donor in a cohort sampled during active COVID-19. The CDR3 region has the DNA TGTGCCAGCAGCTTAAGAGCGGGGGAATCCTACGAGCAGTACTTC. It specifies CASSLRAGESYEQYF.